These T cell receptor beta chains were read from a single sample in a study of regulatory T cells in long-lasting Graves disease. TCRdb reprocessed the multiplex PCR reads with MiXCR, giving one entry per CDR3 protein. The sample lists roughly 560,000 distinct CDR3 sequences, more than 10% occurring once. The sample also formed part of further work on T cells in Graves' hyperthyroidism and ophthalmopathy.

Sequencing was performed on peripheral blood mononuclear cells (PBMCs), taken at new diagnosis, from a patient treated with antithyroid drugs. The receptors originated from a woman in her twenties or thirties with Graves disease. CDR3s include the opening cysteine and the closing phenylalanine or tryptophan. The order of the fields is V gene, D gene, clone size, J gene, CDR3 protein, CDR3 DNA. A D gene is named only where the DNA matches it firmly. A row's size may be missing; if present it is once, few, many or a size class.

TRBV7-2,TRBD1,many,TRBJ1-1,CASSLEGTVNTEAFF,TGTGCCAGCAGCTTAGAAGGGACAGTGAACACTGAAGCTTTCTTT
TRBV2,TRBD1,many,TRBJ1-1,CASRTRQGAFF,TGTGCCAGCAGAACCAGACAGGGGGCTTTCTTT
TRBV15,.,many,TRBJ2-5,CATSRDGVNQETQYF,TGTGCCACCAGCAGAGATGGGGTAAATCAAGAGACCCAGTACTTC
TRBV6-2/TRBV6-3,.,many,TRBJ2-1,CASSEYPRGEQFF,TGTGCCAGCAGTGAATACCCACGGGGTGAGCAGTTCTTC
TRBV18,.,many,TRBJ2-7,CASSPGSSLYEQYF,TGTGCCAGCTCACCGGGATCAAGCCTCTACGAGCAGTACTTC
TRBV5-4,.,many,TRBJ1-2,CASSLFRDGLYGYTF,TGTGCCAGCAGCTTGTTCAGGGATGGACTATATGGCTACACCTTC
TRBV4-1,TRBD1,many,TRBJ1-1,CASSQDWGGQIEAFF,TGCGCCAGCAGCCAAGATTGGGGGGGACAGATTGAAGCTTTCTTT
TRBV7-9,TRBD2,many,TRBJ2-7,CASSSLAGGPGEQYF,TGTGCCAGCAGCTCACTAGCGGGAGGGCCGGGAGAGCAGTACTTC
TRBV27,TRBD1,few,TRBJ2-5,CASSPNRGRETQYF,TGTGCCAGCAGTCCCAACAGGGGGCGGGAGACCCAGTACTTC
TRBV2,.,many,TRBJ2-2,CAKRPGNTGELFF,TGTGCCAAACGTCCGGGGAACACCGGGGAGCTGTTTTTT
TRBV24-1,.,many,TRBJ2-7,CATSDFYEQYF,TGTGCCACCAGTGATTTCTACGAGCAGTACTTC
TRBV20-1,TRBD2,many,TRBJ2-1,CSARRTSGRRSYNEQFF,TGCAGTGCTAGACGGACTAGCGGGAGAAGATCCTACAATGAGCAGTTCTTC
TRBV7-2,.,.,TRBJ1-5,CASSLASVSQPQHF,TGTGCCAGCAGCTTAGCGTCGGTTAGCCAGCCCCAGCATTTT
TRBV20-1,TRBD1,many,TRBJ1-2,CSARARQGGNYGYTF,TGCAGTGCTAGAGCCCGACAGGGGGGTAACTATGGCTACACCTTC
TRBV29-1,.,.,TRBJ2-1,CSVDHLHDEQFF,TGCAGCGTTGACCACCTCCACGATGAGCAGTTCTTC
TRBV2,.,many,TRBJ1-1,CASSVEGSSEAFF,TGTGCCAGCAGTGTAGAGGGGAGCTCTGAAGCTTTCTTT
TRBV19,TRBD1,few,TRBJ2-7,CASSIRGLVGSYEQYF,TGTGCCAGTAGTATAAGGGGGCTAGTCGGGTCCTACGAGCAGTACTTC
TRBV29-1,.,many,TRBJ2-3,CSVGGNTDTQYF,TGCAGCGTTGGTGGTAACACAGATACGCAGTATTTT
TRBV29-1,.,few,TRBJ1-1,CSVARTPTNTEAFF,TGCAGCGTAGCGCGGACCCCCACGAACACTGAAGCTTTCTTT
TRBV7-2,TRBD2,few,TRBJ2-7,CASSAGTSAYEQYF,TGTGCCAGCAGCGCCGGGACTAGTGCCTACGAGCAGTACTTC
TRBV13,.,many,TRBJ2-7,CASTNGIGGSYEQYF,TGTGCCAGCACCAACGGGATAGGTGGATCCTACGAGCAGTACTTC
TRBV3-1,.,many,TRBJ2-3,CASSRTEETQYF,TGTGCCAGCAGCCGGACGGAGGAGACGCAGTATTTT
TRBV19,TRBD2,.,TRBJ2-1,CASSVMIAGGPGGEQFF,TGTGCCAGTAGTGTTATGATAGCGGGAGGGCCGGGGGGTGAGCAGTTCTTC
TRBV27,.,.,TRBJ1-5,CASSLIGPNQPQHF,TGTGCCAGCAGTTTGATAGGGCCCAATCAGCCCCAGCATTTT
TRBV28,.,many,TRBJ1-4,CASSLSVGGGLFF,TGTGCCAGCAGTTTATCCGTAGGGGGGGGACTGTTTTTT
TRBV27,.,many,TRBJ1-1,CASSLRGANTEAFF,TGTGCCAGCAGTTTACGGGGGGCCAACACTGAAGCTTTCTTT
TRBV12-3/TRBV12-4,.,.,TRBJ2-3,CASSLGGKTGTQYF,TGTGCCAGCAGTCTTGGCGGGAAAACAGGTACGCAGTATTTT
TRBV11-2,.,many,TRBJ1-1,CASSHASKPTEAFF,TGTGCCAGCAGCCACGCGTCAAAACCGACAGAAGCTTTCTTT
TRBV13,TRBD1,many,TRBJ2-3,CASSRDSLTQYF,TGTGCCAGCAGCCGGGACAGTTTGACGCAGTATTTT
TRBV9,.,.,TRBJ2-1,CASSVVGVGNEQFF,TGTGCCAGCAGCGTAGTCGGGGTAGGGAATGAGCAGTTCTTC
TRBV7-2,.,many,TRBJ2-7,CASSFGVGEQYF,TGTGCCAGCAGCTTTGGCGTCGGGGAGCAGTACTTC
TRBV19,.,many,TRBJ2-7,CASSIAGAFGSSYEQYF,TGTGCCAGTAGTATAGCCGGCGCGTTCGGTAGCTCCTACGAGCAGTACTTC
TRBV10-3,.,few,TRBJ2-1,CAINRDGAYNEQFF,TGTGCCATCAACCGGGATGGCGCCTACAATGAGCAGTTCTTC
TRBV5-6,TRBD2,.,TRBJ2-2,CASSWGLALRTGELFF,TGTGCCAGCAGCTGGGGACTAGCGCTACGCACCGGGGAGCTGTTTTTT
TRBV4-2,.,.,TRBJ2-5,CASSQAGRGLQTQYF,TGTGCCAGCAGCCAAGCCGGAAGGGGGTTACAGACCCAGTACTTC
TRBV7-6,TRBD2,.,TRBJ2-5,CASSLGGLAVGREAQYF,TGTGCCAGCAGCTTAGGTGGACTAGCAGTTGGGAGAGAGGCCCAGTACTTC
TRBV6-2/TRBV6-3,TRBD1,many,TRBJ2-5,CASSYGQGTGGRETQYF,TGTGCCAGCAGCTATGGCCAAGGGACAGGGGGCAGAGAGACCCAGTACTTC
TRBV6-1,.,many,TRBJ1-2,CASGNSGAYTF,TGTGCCAGTGGGAACAGTGGAGCCTACACCTTC
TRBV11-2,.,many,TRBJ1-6,CASSSPRNSPLHF,TGTGCCAGCAGCTCGCCAAGAAATTCACCCCTCCACTTT
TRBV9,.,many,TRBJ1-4,CASSVGGRDYEKLFF,TGTGCCAGCAGCGTAGGTGGCAGAGATTATGAAAAACTGTTTTTT
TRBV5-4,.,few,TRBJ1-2,CASSTSARGDGYTF,TGTGCCAGCAGCACCTCGGCGCGCGGTGATGGCTACACCTTC
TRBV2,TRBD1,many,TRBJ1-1,CASSHKTGAEAFF,TGTGCCAGCAGTCATAAGACAGGGGCTGAAGCTTTCTTT
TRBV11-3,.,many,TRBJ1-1,CASSFPMNTEAFF,TGTGCCAGCAGCTTTCCGATGAACACTGAAGCTTTCTTT
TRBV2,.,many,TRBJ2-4,CASSYGIGTKNIQYF,TGTGCCAGCAGTTACGGGATCGGAACCAAAAACATTCAGTACTTC
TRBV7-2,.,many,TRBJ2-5,CASSMGGVETQYF,TGTGCCAGCAGCATGGGGGGCGTAGAGACCCAGTACTTC